This TCR beta chain was sequenced during a study of cytomegalovirus exposure and HLA in healthy donors. Germline-derived CDR1 and CDR2 are SGHRS and YFSETQ. The CDR3 runs 16 residues. V lost 3 bases, J lost 4 bases, and 16 bases lay in between. Vbeta (60) and Jbeta (13) primers were used in the PCR. Profiled with immunoSEQ multiplex PCR; TCRdb holds only in-frame clones, not every one. This table has under 150,000 clones, around 72% appearing once. Sequencing was done on a sample of PBMCs. The rearrangement uses TRBV5-1 and TRBJ2-2; D perhaps matches TRBD1 (6 bases). The clonotype was recovered from a human donor in good health. The CDR3 is CASSSEGQRVTGELFF. The CDR3 DNA sequence: TGCGCCAGCAGCTCGGAAGGACAGAGAGTCACCGGGGAGCTGTTTTTT.